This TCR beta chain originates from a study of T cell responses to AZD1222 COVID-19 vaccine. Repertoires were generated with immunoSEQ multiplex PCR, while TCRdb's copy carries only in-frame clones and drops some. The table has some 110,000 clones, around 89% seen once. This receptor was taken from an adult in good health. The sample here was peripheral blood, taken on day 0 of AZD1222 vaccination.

This chain's CDR3 is CASSSWDSSRSGANVLTF. The CDR3, as DNA: TGTGCCAGCAGTTCCTGGGACAGCTCCCGGTCTGGGGCCAACGTCCTGACTTTC. The chain joins TRBV27 to TRBJ2-6; 7 nucleotides match TRBD1. Germline V gene lookup returns CDR1 MNHEY and CDR2 SMNVEV (reference sequence). The CDR3 extends over 18 amino acids. Trimming cost V 4 bases and J 1 base; bases outside gene matches: 10.